These 7 T cell receptor beta chains were sequenced from one sample in a study of T cell responses to AZD1222 COVID-19 vaccine. Using immunoSEQ multiplex PCR, the repertoire was profiled, and TCRdb retains in-frame clones only, with some absent. The sample gives 120,000 to 150,000 clones, roughly nine tenths of which show up once; roughly 1.7% is in the top ten. This specimen consisted of peripheral blood, obtained 28 days after the second AZD1222 dose. The receptors originated from an adult who received the AZD1222 COVID-19 vaccine.

V is TRBV5-1 and J is TRBJ2-7; D is unclear. Trimming removed 3 bases from V and 2 bases from J, with 3 bases in between. Per germline, CDR1 SGHRS and CDR2 YFSETQ. The CDR3 loop spans 11 amino acids. The CDR3, as DNA: TGCGCCAGCAGCTCAACCTACGAGCAGTACTTC. Its translation: CASSSTYEQYF.

This clone showed up just once. The chain carries TRBV6-5 and TRBJ1-1; 8 positions agree with TRBD1. V lost 5 bases, J lost 4 bases, and 3 bases stayed unmatched. The germline V gene encodes CDR1 MNHEY and CDR2 SVGAGI. This CDR3 is built from 13 residues. CDR3 loop: CASSTGGFTEAFF. As DNA, the CDR3 is TGTGCCAGCAGTACAGGGGGATTCACTGAAGCTTTCTTT.

J is TRBJ1-1 and V is TRBV7-2; TRBD1 might be the D (6 bases). Germline CDR1 is SGHTA and CDR2 is FQGNSA. Trimming cost V 2 bases and J 0 bases, with 7 bases left between them. The CDR3 loop spans 14 amino acids. CDR3 residues: CASSLTGMNTEAFF. CDR3 in DNA: TGTGCCAGCAGCTTAACAGGGATGAACACTGAAGCTTTCTTT.

The chain recombines TRBV7-2 with TRBJ1-2, with a weak D call TRBD1 (6 bases). Germline V gene data show CDR1 as SGHTA and CDR2 as FQGNSA. The CDR3 contains 14 residues. Trimming stripped 8 bases from V and 6 bases from J, with 19 bases between. The CDR3 reads CASALVQGTDGYTF. The CDR3 region has the DNA TGTGCCAGCGCTCTTGTACAGGGTACTGATGGCTACACCTTC.

J is TRBJ1-1 and V is TRBV2; D gene uncertain. Trimming shortened V by 2 bases and J by 2 bases, and 6 bases separated the two germline ends. The CDR3 consists of 13 residues. Looked up from germline, CDR1 is SNHLY and CDR2 is FYNNEI. Here the CDR3 reads CASSELSNTEAFF. The CDR3 DNA reads TGTGCCAGCAGTGAATTGAGCAACACTGAAGCTTTCTTT.

This sequence joins TRBV7-3 and TRBJ2-1; the match to TRBD2 covers 13 bases. This CDR3 has 15 residues. Trimming removed 3 bases from V and 6 bases from J; junction bases left unmatched: 2. Looked up from germline, CDR1 is SGHTA and CDR2 is FQGTGA. CDR3 coding DNA: TGTGCCAGCAGCTTCGGACTAGCGGGAGTCAATGAGCAGTTCTTC. This codes for CASSFGLAGVNEQFF.

This chain uses TRBV19 with TRBJ2-7; 8 bases agree with TRBD1. The CDR3 loop spans 15 amino acids. Germline V gene sequence: CDR1 LNHDA, CDR2 SQIVND (reference sequence). Losses at the gene ends were 0 bases for V and 1 base for J; bases not matched to a gene: 2. Here the CDR3 reads CASSIEGTGSYEQYF. The CDR3 bases are TGTGCCAGTAGTATAGAAGGGACAGGTTCCTACGAGCAGTACTTC.